What follows is one TCR beta chain and its context. These data originate in a study of blood T cell repertoires in COVID-19. Method: immunoSEQ multiplex PCR; TCRdb's copy keeps in-frame clones and lacks some. The sample yields about 150,000 clones, 82% seen once. The trim removed 5 bases at V and 5 bases at J, leaving 5 bases unmatched. Germline assignment: CDR1 ENHRY and CDR2 SYGVKD. The CDR3 has 14 amino acids. This sequence originates from a woman aged 80 or over with active or convalescent COVID-19. The rearrangement links TRBV10-3 to TRBJ2-7, with 11 nucleotides matching TRBD2. Sequences were obtained from peripheral blood. In DNA form, the CDR3 reads TGTGCCATCAGTCAACTAGCGGGAGACGACGAGCAGTACTTC. Its protein product is CAISQLAGDDEQYF.